The present T cell receptor beta chain was sequenced within a study of OX40 agonist ivuxolimab in advanced cancers. At the level of the whole study: Ivuxolimab, which targeted the costimulatory receptor OX40 (CD134), was an agonistic, fully human IgG2 monoclonal antibody. Patients were allowed to have had prior anti-PD-1, anti-PD-L1 or anti-CTLA-4 therapy, and around 40% of the dose-escalation patients had previously received checkpoint inhibitors. Intravenous ivuxolimab was administered to patients every 2 weeks at six dose levels: 0.01, 0.1, 0.3, 1.5, 3 and 10 mg/kg. The purpose of peripheral TCRbeta sequencing was to test whether ivuxolimab changed TCR sequence diversity and led to clonal T-cell expansion. The dose-escalation cohort was over 70% male with a mean age of about 58 years, ranging from about 23 to 85. Among the roughly 52 dose-escalation patients, roughly 20 had hepatocellular carcinoma, around 15 melanoma, 9 renal cell carcinoma and 9 head and neck cancer. Partial responses occurred in three dose-escalation patients: two with cutaneous melanoma and one with hepatocellular carcinoma. The paper reports the monotherapy dose-escalation portion (N of about 54 patients) of the phase I ivuxolimab trial.

The trial excluded patients who had a history of autoimmune disease or were on systemic immunosuppression. Peripheral blood for TCR sequencing was collected from all dose cohorts at baseline, on cycle 4 day 1, and on cycle 7 day 1. Samples came from an open-label, multicenter, first-in-human phase I dose-escalation trial of ivuxolimab. Adults with locally advanced or metastatic head and neck squamous cell, hepatocellular, melanoma or renal cell carcinoma were enrolled in the trial. Before TCR sequencing, CD4+ T cells and CD8+ T cells from peripheral blood were sorted into separate populations. For sequencing of the TCRbeta CDR3 region, genomic DNA was extracted from the sorted cells. TCRbeta CDR3 regions were sequenced using the immunoSEQ Assay. TCRdb limited this immuneACCESS table to in-frame rearrangements with V and J called. A share of clones is missing; checked studies link under half to unresolved V genes, and the rest is unexplained. The sample table lists fewer than 65,000 clones, approximately 90% of them with a count of one. The ten largest clones represent around 4.2% of the sample.

Study-wide findings and limitations: Low levels of normalized T-cell clonal expansion were also seen in some patients who did not respond. At doses of 0.1 to 3.0 mg/kg, clonal expansion of both CD4+ and CD8+ T cells in blood was seen between baseline and week 6. On average, CD8+ T cells showed more expanded clones than CD4+ T cells after ivuxolimab. In the 0.1-3.0 mg/kg groups, partial responders had among the lowest normalized peripheral clonal expansion, particularly in CD8+ T cells. Which antigens the clonally expanded peripheral T cells were specific for was not determined.

A word on this clone: Its binding antigen is unknown. No much larger clonotype is one base removed from it; base qualities were not supplied.

V drops 0 bases and J drops 2 bases, leaving 12 bases in between. From a lookup of the germline V gene (reference sequence), CDR1 and CDR2 are SGHKS and YYEKEE. The CDR3 holds 15 amino acids from the cysteine to the phenylalanine. CDR3 DNA only is kept here, 45 bases in frame from base 1. The receptor chain draws on TRBV5-5 and TRBJ2-7; perhaps TRBD1 is the D gene, with 6 bases matching. The TCR sequence derives from an adult with an advanced solid tumor such as melanoma, head and neck, liver or kidney cancer. The sequencing used CD4+ or CD8+ T cells sorted from blood, collected in a trial of the OX40 agonist ivuxolimab. The DNA is TGTGCCAGCAGCTTGGGATCAGGGGACGCCTACGAGCAGTACTTC. Translated, it reads CASSLGSGDAYEQYF.